This T cell receptor (beta chain) was found in a study of blood T cell repertoires in COVID-19 (dated by TCRdb to 2018 to 2021). With respect to the entire study: Samples covering the acute and convalescent phases of COVID-19 were provided by collaborators in the United States, Italy and Spain. The material from the prospective study consisted of cDNA or gDNA derived from T cells, B-cell-depleted T cells, or PBMCs. The dataset comprised deeply sampled blood TCRbeta repertoires from subjects exposed to, actively infected with, or recovered from COVID-19. The repertoires were released in a freely available public database meant as a resource for research on the immune response to SARS-CoV-2. The samples were drawn from two sources: the first 160 participants of the ongoing ImmuneRACE study, and 1,254 subjects contributed by 6 global collaborators. The sample metadata nearly always contained a de-identified subject ID, COVID-19 status, age in years and sex. HLA class I and class II types, where available, came from metadata supplied by the sample provider rather than from assay-based typing. Findings and caveats that apply to the study as a whole: The amount of clinical and demographic metadata varied by source and participant and was provided uncurated.

Remarks on this clone: The target of this receptor is not known. One base away there is no much larger clone; base qualities are not given.

The CDR3 runs 14 residues from the cysteine to the phenylalanine. Of all the DNA, just the CDR3 is kept, 42 bases in frame from base 1. The germline V gene (reference sequence) provides CDR1 LGHDT and CDR2 YNNKEL. Trimming at the junction amounts to 0 bases on V and 6 bases on J, and the germline ends lie 11 bases apart. In the prospective study, participants were 18 to 89 years old, resided in approximately 22 geographic areas of the United States, and were enrolled through a virtual design. Cohort assignment in the prospective study relied on participant-reported clinical history from a screening survey and a study questionnaire. ImmuneRACE Cohort 3 recovered participants were defined by two consecutive negative NP/OP PCR tests, healthcare professional clearance, or symptom resolution. Each participant in the prospective study had whole blood, serum and a nasopharyngeal or oropharyngeal swab collected by mobile phlebotomists. Prospective study participants could optionally give additional blood draws and questionnaires over an approximately 2-month period. Before DNA extraction, prospective study blood samples were shipped either frozen or at room temperature.

TCRbeta CDR3 regions were amplified from genomic DNA by means of the immunoSEQ Assay, a bias-controlled multiplex PCR. Concerning the study's data processing: The number of nucleated cells in each sample was estimated by amplification of reference gene primers within the assay. To quantify the absolute abundance of each unique TCRbeta CDR3 rearrangement, sequence reads were collapsed and filtered. Productive Simpson clonality was computed per sample as the square root of Simpson's diversity index over productive rearrangements. TCRdb re-hosts the immuneACCESS table, in-frame sequences only. Its copies lack some clones; in the studies checked, an unresolved V gene accounts for under half of them, and the cause for the rest is not known. V, J and clone size derive from that table, while D and trimming were established from the DNA sequence. The sample records some 490,000 clones, about 85% of which are singletons. The ten largest clones take up 7% to 10% of the sample.

Here the chain combines TRBV3-1 (or the pseudogene TRBV3-2) and TRBJ1-1, with no D gene named confidently. Sequences were obtained from PBMCs or T cells enriched from blood (not recorded which). The clonotype originates from a woman in her sixties or seventies who had recovered from COVID-19. The bases read TGTGCCAGCAGCCAAGAGTCCCTTTTATCTGAAGCTTTCTTT. Its amino acids are CASSQESLLSEAFF.